Below, one T cell receptor beta chain is given with its context. The source of the sample is a study of T cells in narcolepsy. Here immunoSEQ multiplex PCR was the method, and the copy in TCRdb shows in-frame clones only, minus some. The sample lists around 31,000 clones; around 78% were seen once. The receptor was derived from a human donor with narcolepsy. The specimen sequenced was CD45RA- memory CD4+ T cells from PBMCs.

The chain's CDR3 is CASSLPRHAGPPEQYF. The CDR3 DNA is TGTGCCAGCAGTTTGCCGCGACACGCCGGACCTCCCGAGCAGTACTTC. This chain uses TRBV28 with TRBJ2-7; D is uncertain. The germline V and J ends were trimmed by 3 bases and 6 bases, with 21 bases remaining between them. Germline V CDR1 and CDR2: MDHEN, SYDVKM. The CDR3 totals 16 residues.